The text below deals with one TCR beta chain. What it binds is unknown. Sequence at one end of the junction differs from germline and may be a read error. The read gets to within 3 residues of the CDR3 end, and the germline J gene fills in the rest. These data originate in a study of T cells in women clearing cervical HPV infection. Study-level results: Effector/memory and HPV-specific T cells were not isolated, and association timing is unknown.

The CDR3 covers 15 residues. The germline V gene encodes CDR1 SGHVS and CDR2 FQNEAQ. Sequencing was performed with immunoSEQ multiplex PCR; in TCRdb, only in-frame clones are kept and a portion is missing. The sample has around 28,000 clones. Sequenced input: blood buffy coat. This TCR was recovered from a woman between 18 and 70 years old with a cervical HPV16 infection that either progressed to CIN3+ or cleared (not recorded which). This rearrangement joins TRBV7-8 to TRBJ2-3; the D is unclear. Incomplete CDR3 DNA: TGTGCCAGCAGCTTAGGAGGCAGTCTAACAGATGCG. Protein sequence: CASSLGGSLTDA. The whole CDR3 region reads CASSLGGSLTDAQYF.